Listed below are T cell receptor beta chains from one sample, sequenced in a study of T cell changes during pregnancy in multiple sclerosis. Here immunoSEQ multiplex PCR was the method, and the copy in TCRdb shows in-frame clones only, minus some. Of more than 50,000 clones in the sample, 91% were seen once. The starting material was peripheral blood, obtained before pregnancy. The receptors were gathered from a female donor with multiple sclerosis, enrolled in a pregnancy study. Both conserved end residues are part of each CDR3. D genes are given only for firm matches. The size entry is marked missing in some rows and otherwise reads once, few, many or a size class.

CDR3 DNA: TGTGCCAGCACCTGGGGACAGGGCGCCTACGAGCAGTACTTC; CDR3 protein: CASTWGQGAYEQYF; J gene: TRBJ2-7; D gene: TRBD1; V gene: TRBV7-2; clone size: once
CDR3 DNA: TGTGCCAGCGAGAAAGGCGGGAACACCGGGGAGCTGTTTTTT; CDR3 protein: CASEKGGNTGELFF; J gene: TRBJ2-2; D gene: NA; V gene: TRBV2; clone size: NA
CDR3 DNA: TGTGCCAGCTCGTCCTACAGGGGGAACACTGAAGCTTTCTTT; CDR3 protein: CASSSYRGNTEAFF; J gene: TRBJ1-1; D gene: TRBD1; V gene: TRBV18; clone size: NA
CDR3 DNA: TGTGCCAGCAGCGTGGGGGGGGCCTCCACCTACGAGCAGTACTTC; CDR3 protein: CASSVGGASTYEQYF; J gene: TRBJ2-7; D gene: NA; V gene: TRBV9; clone size: NA
CDR3 DNA: TGTGCCAGCAGCTTAACTCGGGATGGCTACACCTTC; CDR3 protein: CASSLTRDGYTF; J gene: TRBJ1-2; D gene: NA; V gene: TRBV7-3; clone size: NA
CDR3 DNA: TGTGCCAGCAGTTTGGACAGCCTCTCCTACGAGCAGTACTTC; CDR3 protein: CASSLDSLSYEQYF; J gene: TRBJ2-7; D gene: NA; V gene: TRBV6-4; clone size: NA
CDR3 DNA: TGCAGCGTCTCCGGGACACTGAGCTACGAGCAGTACTTC; CDR3 protein: CSVSGTLSYEQYF; J gene: TRBJ2-7; D gene: NA; V gene: TRBV29-1; clone size: NA
CDR3 DNA: TGTGCCAGTAGTATCGGGAACTCTTTGGTTTACGGCTACACCTTC; CDR3 protein: CASSIGNSLVYGYTF; J gene: TRBJ1-2; D gene: NA; V gene: TRBV19; clone size: NA
CDR3 DNA: TGTGCCAGCAGCTTAATCGAGGGTACCTATGGCTACACCTTC; CDR3 protein: CASSLIEGTYGYTF; J gene: TRBJ1-2; D gene: NA; V gene: TRBV7-2; clone size: NA
CDR3 DNA: TGTGCCAGCAGCGTAGACCCCCGAACGGGTATAAACACCGGGGAGCTGTTTTTT; CDR3 protein: CASSVDPRTGINTGELFF; J gene: TRBJ2-2; D gene: NA; V gene: TRBV9; clone size: NA
CDR3 DNA: TGTGCCAGCAGCCCGAGACTAGCCTACGAGCAGTACTTC; CDR3 protein: CASSPRLAYEQYF; J gene: TRBJ2-7; D gene: NA; V gene: TRBV7-2; clone size: NA
CDR3 DNA: TGTGCCAGCAGTGAATACTTTATTAGGGGTCAAACTTTAGAGACCCAGTACTTC; CDR3 protein: CASSEYFIRGQTLETQYF; J gene: TRBJ2-5; D gene: NA; V gene: TRBV25-1; clone size: NA
CDR3 DNA: TGCGCCAGCAGCCAAGTGGGGGGGGGAAAGGTTGCAGAGACCCAGTACTTC; CDR3 protein: CASSQVGGGKVAETQYF; J gene: TRBJ2-5; D gene: TRBD2; V gene: TRBV4-3; clone size: NA
CDR3 DNA: TGTGCCACCAGCAGAGGCTTGACTAGCGGGCAGGATACGCAGTATTTT; CDR3 protein: CATSRGLTSGQDTQYF; J gene: TRBJ2-3; D gene: TRBD2; V gene: TRBV15; clone size: NA
CDR3 DNA: TGTGCCAGCATACTAACGGGGTCTAGCACCGGGGAGCTGTTTTTT; CDR3 protein: CASILTGSSTGELFF; J gene: TRBJ2-2; D gene: NA; V gene: TRBV11-3; clone size: NA
CDR3 DNA: TGCGCCAGCAGCCAAGATCACAGCTGGAACTATGGCTACACCTTC; CDR3 protein: CASSQDHSWNYGYTF; J gene: TRBJ1-2; D gene: NA; V gene: TRBV4-3; clone size: NA